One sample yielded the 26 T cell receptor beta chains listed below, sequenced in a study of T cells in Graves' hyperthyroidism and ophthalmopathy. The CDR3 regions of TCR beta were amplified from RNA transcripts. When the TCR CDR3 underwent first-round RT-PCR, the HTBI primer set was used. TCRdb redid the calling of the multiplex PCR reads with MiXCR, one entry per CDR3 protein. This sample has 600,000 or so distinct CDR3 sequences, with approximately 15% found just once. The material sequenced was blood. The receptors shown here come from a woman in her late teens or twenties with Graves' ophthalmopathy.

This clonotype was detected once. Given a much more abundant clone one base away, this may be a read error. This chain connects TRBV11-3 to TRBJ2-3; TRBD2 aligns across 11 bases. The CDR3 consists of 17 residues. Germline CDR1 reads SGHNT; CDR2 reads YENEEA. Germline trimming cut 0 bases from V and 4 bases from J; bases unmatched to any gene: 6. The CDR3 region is CASSLDPTSGIADTQYF. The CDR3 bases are TGTGCCAGCAGCTTAGATCCGACTAGCGGGATCGCAGATACGCAGTATTTT.

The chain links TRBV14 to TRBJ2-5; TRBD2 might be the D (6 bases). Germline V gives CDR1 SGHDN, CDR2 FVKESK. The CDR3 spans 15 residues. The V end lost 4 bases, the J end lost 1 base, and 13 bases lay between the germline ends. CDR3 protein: CASSPLGGSQETQYF. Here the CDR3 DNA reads TGTGCCAGCAGCCCCCTCGGGGGATCCCAAGAGACCCAGTACTTC. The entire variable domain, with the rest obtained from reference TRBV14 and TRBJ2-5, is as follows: EAGVTQFPSHSVIEKGQTVTLRCDPISGHDNLYWYRRVMGKEIKFLLHFVKESKQDESGMPNNRFLAERTGGTYSTLKVQPAELEDSGVYFCASSPLGGSQETQYFGPGTRLLVL.

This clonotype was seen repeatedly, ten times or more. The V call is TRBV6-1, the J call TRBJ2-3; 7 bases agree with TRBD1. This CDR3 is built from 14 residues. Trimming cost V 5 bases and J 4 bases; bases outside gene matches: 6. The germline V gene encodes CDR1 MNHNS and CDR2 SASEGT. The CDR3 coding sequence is TGTGCCAGCAGTCGGGACAGAAACCCAGATACGCAGTATTTT. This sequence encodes CASSRDRNPDTQYF.

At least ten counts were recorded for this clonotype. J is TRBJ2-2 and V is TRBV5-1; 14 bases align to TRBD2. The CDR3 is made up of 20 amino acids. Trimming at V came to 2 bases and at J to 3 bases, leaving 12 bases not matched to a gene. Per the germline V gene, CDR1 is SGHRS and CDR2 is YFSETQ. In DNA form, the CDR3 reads TGCGCCAGCAGCTTCATCCGTCGACTAGCGGGAGGGCCCCACACCGGGGAGCTGTTTTTT. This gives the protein CASSFIRRLAGGPHTGELFF.

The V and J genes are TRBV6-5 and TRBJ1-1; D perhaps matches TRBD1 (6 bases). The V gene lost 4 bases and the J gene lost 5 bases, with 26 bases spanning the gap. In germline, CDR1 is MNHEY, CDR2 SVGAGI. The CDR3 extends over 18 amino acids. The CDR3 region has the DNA TGTGCCAGCAGTTGGGGGCTCAGGGTAGGGCGTCTTGTGACTGAAGCTTTCTTT. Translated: CASSWGLRVGRLVTEAFF.

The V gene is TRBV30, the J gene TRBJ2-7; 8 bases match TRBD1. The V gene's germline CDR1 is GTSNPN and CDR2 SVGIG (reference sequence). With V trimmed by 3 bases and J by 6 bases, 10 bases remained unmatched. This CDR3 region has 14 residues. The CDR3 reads CAWRADRGGSEQYF. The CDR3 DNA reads TGTGCCTGGAGGGCCGACAGGGGAGGCTCCGAGCAGTACTTC.

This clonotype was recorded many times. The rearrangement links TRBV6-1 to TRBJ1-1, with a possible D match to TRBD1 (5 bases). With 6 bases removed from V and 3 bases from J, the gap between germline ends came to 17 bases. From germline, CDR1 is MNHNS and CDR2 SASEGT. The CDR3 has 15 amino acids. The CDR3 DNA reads TGTGCCAGCAGACCAAACAAGGGGACGGACACTGAAGCTTTCTTT. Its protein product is CASRPNKGTDTEAFF.

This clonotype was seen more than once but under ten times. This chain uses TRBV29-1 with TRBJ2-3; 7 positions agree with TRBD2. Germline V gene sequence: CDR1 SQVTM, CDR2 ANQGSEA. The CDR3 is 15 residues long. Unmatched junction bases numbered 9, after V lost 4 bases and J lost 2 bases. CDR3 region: CSVVLREGTTDTQYF. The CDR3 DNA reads TGCAGCGTTGTCCTGAGGGAGGGAACCACAGATACGCAGTATTTT.

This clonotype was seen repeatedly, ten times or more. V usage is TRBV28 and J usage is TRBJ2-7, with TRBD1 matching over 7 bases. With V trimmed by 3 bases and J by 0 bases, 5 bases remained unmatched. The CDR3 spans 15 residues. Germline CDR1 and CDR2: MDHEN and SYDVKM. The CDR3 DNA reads TGTGCCAGCAGTTTTACCGGGACAGCCTCCTACGAGCAGTACTTC. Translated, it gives CASSFTGTASYEQYF.

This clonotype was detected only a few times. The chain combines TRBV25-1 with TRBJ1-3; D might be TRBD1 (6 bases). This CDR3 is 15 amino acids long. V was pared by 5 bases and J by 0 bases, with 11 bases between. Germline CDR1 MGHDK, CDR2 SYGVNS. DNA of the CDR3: TGTGCCAGCAGTCTAACCAGGGGCTCTGGAAACACCATATATTTT. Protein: CASSLTRGSGNTIYF.

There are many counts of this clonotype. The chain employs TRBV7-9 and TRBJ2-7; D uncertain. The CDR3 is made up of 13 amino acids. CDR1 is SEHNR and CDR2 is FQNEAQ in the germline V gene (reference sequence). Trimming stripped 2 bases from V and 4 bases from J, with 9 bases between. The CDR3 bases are TGTGCCAGCAGCTTAACGGAGCATTACGAGCAGTACTTC. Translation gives CASSLTEHYEQYF.

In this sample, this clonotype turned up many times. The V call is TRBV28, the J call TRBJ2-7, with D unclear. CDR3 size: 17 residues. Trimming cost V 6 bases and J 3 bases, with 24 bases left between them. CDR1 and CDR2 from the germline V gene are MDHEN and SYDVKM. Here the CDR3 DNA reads TGTGCCAGCAGATTCACCCGCCCTAGTAGGCGACTCTACGAGCAGTACTTC. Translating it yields CASRFTRPSRRLYEQYF.

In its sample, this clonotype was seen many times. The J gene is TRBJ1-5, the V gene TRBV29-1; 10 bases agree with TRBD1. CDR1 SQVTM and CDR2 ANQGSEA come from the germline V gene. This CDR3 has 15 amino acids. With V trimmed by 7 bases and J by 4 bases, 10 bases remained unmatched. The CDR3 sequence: CSALPGTGENQPQHF. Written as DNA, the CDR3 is TGCAGCGCTCTACCCGGGACAGGGGAGAATCAGCCCCAGCATTTT.

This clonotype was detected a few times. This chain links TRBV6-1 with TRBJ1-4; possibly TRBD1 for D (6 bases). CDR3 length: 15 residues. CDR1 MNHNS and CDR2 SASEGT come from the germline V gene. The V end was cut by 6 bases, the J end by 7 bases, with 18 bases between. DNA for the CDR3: TGTGCCAGCAGCGCACAGGGTGGGGAAGGTGAAAAACTGTTTTTT. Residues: CASSAQGGEGEKLFF.

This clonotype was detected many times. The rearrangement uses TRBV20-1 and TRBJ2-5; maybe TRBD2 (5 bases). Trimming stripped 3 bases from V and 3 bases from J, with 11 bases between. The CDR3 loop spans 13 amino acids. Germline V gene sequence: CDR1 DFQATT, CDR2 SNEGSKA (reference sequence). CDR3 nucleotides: TGCAGTGCTAGGCCTAGCTTTAAAGAGACCCAGTACTTC. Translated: CSARPSFKETQYF.

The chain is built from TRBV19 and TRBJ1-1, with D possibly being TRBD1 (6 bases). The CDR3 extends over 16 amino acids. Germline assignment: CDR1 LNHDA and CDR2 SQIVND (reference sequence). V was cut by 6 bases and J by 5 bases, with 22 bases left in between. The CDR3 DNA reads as TGTGCCAGTAGAAAACGGGGCAGGGGAGAACGTACTGAAGCTTTCTTT. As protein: CASRKRGRGERTEAFF.

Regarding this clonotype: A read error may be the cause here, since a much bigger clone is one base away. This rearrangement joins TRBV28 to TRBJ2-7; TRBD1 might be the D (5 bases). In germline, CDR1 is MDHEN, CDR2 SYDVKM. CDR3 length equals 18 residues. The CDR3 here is CASSQTVVQAMSGYKQYF. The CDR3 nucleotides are TGTGCCAGCAGCCAGACAGTCGTTCAAGCGATGAGTGGCTACAAGCAGTACTTC.

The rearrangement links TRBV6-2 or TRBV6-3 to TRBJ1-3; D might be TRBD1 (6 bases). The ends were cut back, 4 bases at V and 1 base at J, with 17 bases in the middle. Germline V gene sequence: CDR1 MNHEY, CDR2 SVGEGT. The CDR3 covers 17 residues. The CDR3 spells CASSLPSGGASGNTIYF. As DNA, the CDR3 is TGTGCCAGCAGTTTACCCTCGGGGGGCGCGTCTGGAAACACCATATATTTT.

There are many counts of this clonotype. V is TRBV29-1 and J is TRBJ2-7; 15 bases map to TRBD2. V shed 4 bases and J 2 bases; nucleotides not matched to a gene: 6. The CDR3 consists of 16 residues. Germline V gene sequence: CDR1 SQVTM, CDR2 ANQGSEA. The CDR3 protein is CSVVPGLAGGPYEQYF. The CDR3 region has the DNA TGCAGCGTTGTCCCGGGACTAGCGGGAGGACCCTACGAGCAGTACTTC.

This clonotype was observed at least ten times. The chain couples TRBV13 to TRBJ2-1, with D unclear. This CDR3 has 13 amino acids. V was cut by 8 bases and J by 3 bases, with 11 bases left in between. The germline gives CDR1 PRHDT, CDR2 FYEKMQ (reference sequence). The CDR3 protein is CASRTVNYNEQFF. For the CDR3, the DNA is TGTGCCAGCCGGACGGTCAACTACAATGAGCAGTTCTTC.

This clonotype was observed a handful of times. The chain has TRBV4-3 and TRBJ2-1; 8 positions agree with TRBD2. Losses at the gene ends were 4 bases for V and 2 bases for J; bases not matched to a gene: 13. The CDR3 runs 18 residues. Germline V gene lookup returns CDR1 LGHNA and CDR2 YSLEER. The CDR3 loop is CASSPVGNGRGAYNEQFF. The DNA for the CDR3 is TGCGCCAGCAGCCCCGTTGGAAACGGGAGGGGTGCCTACAATGAGCAGTTCTTC.

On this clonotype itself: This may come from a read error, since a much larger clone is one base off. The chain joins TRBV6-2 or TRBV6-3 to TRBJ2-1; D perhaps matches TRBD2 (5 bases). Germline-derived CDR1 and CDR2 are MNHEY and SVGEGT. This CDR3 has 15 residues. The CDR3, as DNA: TGTGCCAGCAGTTCTGTAGCGACCTCCTACAATGGGCAGTTCTTC. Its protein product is CASSSVATSYNGQFF.

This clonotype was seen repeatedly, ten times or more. The CDR3 coding sequence is TGTGCCAGCAGTTTAGAGTGGCGATCCTACAATGAGCAGTTCTTC. Protein sequence: CASSLEWRSYNEQFF. The chain combines TRBV12-3 or TRBV12-4 with TRBJ2-1, with D uncertain. V lost 1 base, J lost 1 base, and 8 bases lay in between. The CDR3 has 15 amino acids.

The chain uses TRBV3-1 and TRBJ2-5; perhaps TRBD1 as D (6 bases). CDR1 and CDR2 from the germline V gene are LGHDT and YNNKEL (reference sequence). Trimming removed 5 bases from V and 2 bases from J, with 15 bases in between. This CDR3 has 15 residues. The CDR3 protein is CASSKQGPEQETQYF. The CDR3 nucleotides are TGTGCCAGCAGCAAACAGGGCCCCGAACAAGAGACCCAGTACTTC.

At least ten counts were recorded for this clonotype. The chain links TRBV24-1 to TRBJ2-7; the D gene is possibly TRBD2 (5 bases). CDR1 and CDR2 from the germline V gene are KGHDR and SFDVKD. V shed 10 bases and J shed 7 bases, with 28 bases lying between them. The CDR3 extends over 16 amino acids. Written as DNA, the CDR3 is TGTGCCACGGAGGACCATTTTAAAGGGCCATGTACGGAGCAGTACTTC. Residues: CATEDHFKGPCTEQYF.

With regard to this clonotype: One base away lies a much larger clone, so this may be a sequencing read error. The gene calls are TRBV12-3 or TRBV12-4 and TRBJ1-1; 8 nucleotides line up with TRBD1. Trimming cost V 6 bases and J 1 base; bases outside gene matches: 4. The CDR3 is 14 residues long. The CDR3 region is CASSAGTGNTEAFF. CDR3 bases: TGTGCCAGCAGCGCCGGGACAGGGAACACTGAAGCTTTCTTT.